One sample yielded the 24 T cell receptor beta chains listed below, sequenced in a study of human T cells and chemical hapten exposure. TCRdb reprocessed the RACE reads via MiXCR and lists one record per CDR3 protein. This table has 350,000 or so distinct CDR3 sequences, about 7% appearing once. As for time point: patch test 1, 2 weeks after DPC sensitization. Treatment noted: therapeutic diphenylcyclopropenone sensitization with weekly scalp DPC. The specimen was whole blood, collected in connection with sensitization to the hapten diphenylcyclopropenone (DPC). The receptor source for this set is a woman under 30 with alopecia areata. Some clones in this sample may be carry-over from other donors' samples.

Comments on this clonotype: This may stem from a read error, because a much larger clone lies one nucleotide away. The rearrangement joins TRBV7-2 to TRBJ2-3; D not certain. The V gene lost 5 bases and the J gene lost 2 bases, with 23 bases spanning the gap. The CDR3 runs 18 residues. Germline V CDR1 and CDR2: SGHTA, FQGNSA. The CDR3 region is CASSRQSNISTFTDTQYF. The DNA for the CDR3 is TGTGCCAGCAGCCGCCAGAGTAATATCAGCACGTTCACAGATACGCAGTATTTT.

This chain joins TRBV5-4 and TRBJ1-2, with a tentative D call TRBD1 (6 bases). Germline loops: CDR1 SGHNT, CDR2 YYREEE (reference sequence). The V end lost 9 bases, the J end lost 4 bases, and 13 bases lay between the germline ends. The CDR3 is 12 residues long. CDR3 nucleotides: TGTGCCACCCGAGTAGGGGGCTATGGCTACACCTTC. Amino acids: CATRVGGYGYTF. The variable domain in full, completed from reference TRBV5-4 and TRBJ1-2, reads ETGVTQSPTHLIKTRGQQVTLRCSSQSGHNTVSWYQQALGQGPQFIFQYYREEENGRGNFPPRFSGLQFPNYSSELNVNALELDDSALYLCATRVGGYGYTFGSGTRLTVV.

This clonotype was counted only a few times. The J gene is TRBJ2-5, the V gene TRBV7-9; D not resolved. The CDR3 is made up of 12 amino acids. Per germline, CDR1 SEHNR and CDR2 FQNEAQ (reference sequence). V was clipped by 5 bases and J by 5 bases, with 9 bases between them. The CDR3 here is CASSMSAETQYF. For the CDR3, the DNA is TGTGCCAGCAGCATGTCCGCTGAGACCCAGTACTTC.

The chain joins TRBV7-9 to TRBJ1-6, with 9 bases identical to TRBD1. Losses at the gene ends were 4 bases for V and 10 bases for J; bases not matched to a gene: 5. CDR1 and CDR2 (germline): SEHNR, FQNEAQ (reference sequence). The CDR3 covers 14 residues. The CDR3 DNA is TGTGCCAGCAGCTCGACAGGGGGGTTCTCACCCCTCCACTTT. Translating gives CASSSTGGFSPLHF.

This clonotype turned up a few times. The rearrangement uses TRBV7-9 and TRBJ1-1, with D tentatively TRBD1 (6 bases). This CDR3 spans 15 amino acids. V was shortened by 5 bases and J by 2 bases, with 15 bases between the two germline ends. Germline CDR1 reads SEHNR; CDR2 reads FQNEAQ (reference sequence). The CDR3 protein is CASSPQGAGNTEAFF. The CDR3 coding sequence is TGTGCCAGCAGCCCACAGGGCGCGGGAAACACTGAAGCTTTCTTT.

The rearrangement joins TRBV25-1 to TRBJ1-2, with D unclear. The CDR3 sequence is 14 residues long. The germline gives CDR1 MGHDK, CDR2 SYGVNS. V gave up 1 base and J gave up 2 bases, with 8 bases separating them. The CDR3 reads CASSESHVNYGYTF. CDR3 bases: TGTGCCAGCAGTGAATCGCACGTGAACTATGGCTACACCTTC.

This clonotype has ten or more counts. The chain couples TRBV5-4 to TRBJ2-5, with D possibly matching TRBD1 (6 bases). The CDR3 is 15 amino acids. V lost 4 bases to trimming and J lost 4 bases, with 17 bases between them. Germline assignment: CDR1 SGHNT and CDR2 YYREEE (reference sequence). Here the CDR3 DNA reads TGTGCCAGCAGCAGTAGACAGGACTTGGCAGAGACCCAGTACTTC. Encoded protein: CASSSRQDLAETQYF.

The chain joins TRBV10-3 to TRBJ1-5, with D maybe TRBD1 (5 bases). V lost 10 bases to trimming and J lost 4 bases, with 20 bases between them. This CDR3 has 15 amino acids. Per germline, CDR1 ENHRY and CDR2 SYGVKD. In nucleotides, the CDR3 is TGTGCCACCCGGACCGCCGGGGGTTTAAATCAGCCCCAGCATTTT. This translates into CATRTAGGLNQPQHF.

This clonotype was observed a handful of times. This rearrangement joins TRBV6-6 to TRBJ2-1, with no clear D. The germline V and J ends were trimmed by 2 bases and 2 bases, with 4 bases remaining between them. The germline V gene has CDR1 MNHNY and CDR2 SVGAGI (reference sequence). This CDR3 has 13 amino acids. The CDR3 DNA follows: TGTGCCAGCAGTTACGAGCCCTACAATGAGCAGTTCTTC. Translated, it gives CASSYEPYNEQFF.

The V call is TRBV20-1, the J call TRBJ2-3; the match to TRBD2 covers 10 bases. CDR1 DFQATT and CDR2 SNEGSKA come from the germline V gene (reference sequence). V was clipped by 5 bases and J by 0 bases; unmatched bases: 2. There are 14 residues in the CDR3. The CDR3 region is CSALLAGSTDTQYF. CDR3 DNA sequence: TGCAGTGCTCTACTAGCGGGGAGCACAGATACGCAGTATTTT.

This clonotype was detected many times. CDR3 sequence: CASSSPGLDDNEQFF. In nucleotides, the CDR3 is TGTGCCAGCAGTTCACCGGGACTAGATGACAATGAGCAGTTCTTC. The chain employs TRBV12-3 or TRBV12-4 and TRBJ2-1; 8 positions agree with TRBD2. V shed 4 bases and J 5 bases; nucleotides not matched to a gene: 7. This CDR3 has 15 amino acids.

V is TRBV29-1 and J is TRBJ2-3; TRBD2 matches at 9 bases. CDR3 length equals 15 residues. V lost 4 bases, J lost 2 bases, and 7 bases stayed unmatched. Looked up from germline, CDR1 is SQVTM and CDR2 is ANQGSEA. CDR3 amino acids: CSVVRTSEPTDTQYF. DNA of the CDR3: TGCAGCGTTGTGAGGACTAGCGAGCCCACAGATACGCAGTATTTT.

V and J are TRBV3-1 and TRBJ2-1; 9 positions agree with TRBD2. V was pared by 4 bases and J by 7 bases, with 8 bases of the junction left unmatched. The CDR3 loop spans 15 amino acids. The germline V gene encodes CDR1 LGHDT and CDR2 YNNKEL (reference sequence). The CDR3 region has the DNA TGTGCCAGCAGCCCCGCGGGGGGGGGCGGGAATGAGCAGTTCTTC. It specifies CASSPAGGGGNEQFF.

This clonotype was counted between two and nine times. The conserved phenylalanine or tryptophan normally closing the CDR3 is absent here, so this likely arose from a read error. The DNA is left out, because the CDR3 cannot be placed on it with certainty; the CDR3 is given as TCRdb lists it. The chain has TRBV3-1 and TRBJ2-5; no DNA check was done on the table's D call, TRBD2. Germline lookup yields CDR1 LGHDT and CDR2 YNNKEL (reference sequence). With termini counted, the CDR3 has 15 amino acids. The CDR3 protein is CASSQATGTSGGLTI.

This clonotype was recorded at least ten times. The chain couples TRBV7-9 to TRBJ2-2, with 13 bases identical to TRBD2. CDR3 length: 16 amino acids. In germline, CDR1 is SEHNR, CDR2 FQNEAQ (reference sequence). Unmatched junction bases numbered 5, after V lost 4 bases and J lost 6 bases. CDR3 sequence (DNA): TGTGCCAGCAGCTCGAGACTAGCGGGGGGACCCGGGGAGCTGTTTTTT. The encoded protein is CASSSRLAGGPGELFF.

The chain carries TRBV6-1 and TRBJ2-7; the match to TRBD1 covers 9 bases. V dropped 4 bases and J dropped 3; count of bases not matched to a gene: 13. Germline loops: CDR1 MNHNS, CDR2 SASEGT. The CDR3 runs to 17 residues. CDR3 DNA sequence: TGTGCCAGCAGTGCCGAACCGTGGACAGGGGAAGGCTACGAGCAGTACTTC. It translates to CASSAEPWTGEGYEQYF.

This clonotype was detected a few times. This chain uses TRBV7-3 with TRBJ1-1; possible D gene TRBD1, 6 bases. Trimming removed 5 bases from V and 6 bases from J, with 19 bases in between. This CDR3 contains 15 residues. Germline CDR1 is SGHTA and CDR2 is FQGTGA. The DNA for the CDR3 is TGTGCCAGCAGCCCACAAGGACAGCCAACGTCTGAAGCTTTCTTT. The encoded protein is CASSPQGQPTSEAFF. The full variable domain, rest sourced from reference TRBV7-3 and TRBJ1-1, is GAGVSQTPSNKVTEKGKYVELRCDPISGHTALYWYRQSLGQGPEFLIYFQGTGAADDSGLPNDRFFAVRPEGSVSTLKIQRTERGDSAVYLCASSPQGQPTSEAFFGQGTRLTVV.

The V call is TRBV7-2, the J call TRBJ1-3; D possibly corresponds to TRBD1 (6 bases). The germline CDR1 and CDR2 sequences are SGHTA and FQGNSA. Between the trimmed V and J ends, which lost 5 bases and 3 bases, there was a span of 17 bases. The CDR3 spans 16 residues. The CDR3 DNA is TGTGCCAGCAGCGAAAGGACAGTGGGTAGTGGAAACACCATATATTTT. Its translation is CASSERTVGSGNTIYF.

Only a few counts were recorded for this clonotype. The genes are TRBV4-3 and TRBJ1-3; 7 nucleotides align to TRBD1. The V gene's germline CDR1 is LGHNA and CDR2 YSLEER. The V and J ends lost 1 base and 0 bases, in that order; junction bases with no gene match: 3. The CDR3 contains 16 residues. CDR3 in amino acids: CASSQVAGGSGNTIYF. The CDR3 bases are TGCGCCAGCAGCCAAGTTGCAGGGGGCTCTGGAAACACCATATATTTT.

This clonotype was picked up a small number of times. The V gene is TRBV1, the J gene TRBJ2-1; TRBD1, as called in the table, went unchecked against the DNA. TRBV1 is assigned pseudogene status. The CDR3 runs 16 residues. Here the CDR3 reads CTSSQESWRGGGEQFF. CDR3 nucleotide sequence: TGCACCAGCAGCCAAGAGTCGTGGCGGGGGGGCGGTGAGCAGTTCTTC.

The rearrangement uses TRBV7-9 and TRBJ1-1; D is unclear. Germline CDR1 reads SEHNR; CDR2 reads FQNEAQ (reference sequence). This CDR3 has 12 residues. The V end lost 0 bases, the J end lost 8 bases, and 7 bases lay between the germline ends. In DNA, the CDR3 is TGTGCCAGCAGCTTAGCGCTTAAGGAAGCTTTCTTT. Translated: CASSLALKEAFF.

This clonotype showed up many times. The chain couples TRBV14 to TRBJ2-2; possibly TRBD1 or TRBD2 for D (5 bases each). Germline V lookup: CDR1 SGHDN, CDR2 FVKESK. The CDR3 covers 19 residues. Trimming removed 0 bases at V and 0 bases at J, with 17 bases between. The CDR3 reads CASSQEWDPGRANTGELFF. CDR3 DNA sequence: TGTGCCAGCAGCCAAGAATGGGACCCAGGGCGCGCGAACACCGGGGAGCTGTTTTTT.

This clonotype has more than one count but fewer than ten. The gene calls are TRBV18 and TRBJ1-1, with a possible D match to TRBD1 (5 bases). The V end was cut by 3 bases, the J end by 4 bases, with 15 bases between. Germline V gene sequence: CDR1 KGHSH, CDR2 LQKENI. The CDR3 totals 15 residues. The DNA of the CDR3 is TGTGCCAGCTCACCCTATCAGGGAGGAGGCACTGAAGCTTTCTTT. It yields the protein CASSPYQGGGTEAFF. Using reference TRBV18 and TRBJ1-1 for the parts outside the CDR3, the full variable domain is NAGVMQNPRHLVRRRGQEARLRCSPMKGHSHVYWYRQLPEEGLKFMVYLQKENIIDESGMPKERFSAEFPKEGPSILRIQQVVRGDSAAYFCASSPYQGGGTEAFFGQGTRLTVV.

The chain has TRBV19 and TRBJ1-2; TRBD1 is a possible D gene (6 bases). Germline assignment: CDR1 LNHDA and CDR2 SQIVND (reference sequence). With 6 bases removed from V and 4 bases from J, the gap between germline ends came to 15 bases. The length of the CDR3 is 14 residues. CDR3 amino acids: CASSRYRDSYGYTF. The CDR3, as DNA: TGTGCCAGTAGCCGATACAGGGATAGCTATGGCTACACCTTC.